The 27 T cell receptor beta chains below all came from one sample that was sequenced in a study of T cell changes during pregnancy in multiple sclerosis. TCRdb's table, derived via immunoSEQ multiplex PCR, lists solely in-frame clones and lacks some. The sample includes over 30,000 clones, 92% of them seen just once. Sequencing was performed on PBMCs (not recorded whether the cells were cultured). The receptors originated from a female donor with multiple sclerosis, enrolled in a pregnancy study.

The chain is built from TRBV28 and TRBJ2-7; 7 positions agree with TRBD1. The CDR3 spans 15 residues. V shed 7 bases, J shed 7 bases, and the junction held 16 bases outside the gene matches. The germline V gene encodes CDR1 MDHEN and CDR2 SYDVKM. The CDR3 loop is CASNGSPTGLGEQYF. For the CDR3, the DNA is TGTGCCAGCAATGGCTCGCCGACAGGGCTCGGGGAGCAGTACTTC.

The rearrangement uses TRBV13 and TRBJ2-7; D is perhaps TRBD2 (5 bases). The CDR3 has 14 amino acids. Trimming pared 1 base from V and 5 bases from J, leaving 12 bases between. Germline CDR1 PRHDT, CDR2 FYEKMQ (reference sequence). The CDR3 nucleotides are TGTGCCAGCAGCTTAGTGGGCGGGCCCGACGAGCAGTACTTC. Its translation: CASSLVGGPDEQYF.

The V call is TRBV19, the J call TRBJ2-7, with 10 bases lining up with TRBD2. The germline gives CDR1 LNHDA, CDR2 SQIVND (reference sequence). The V gene end was trimmed by 5 bases and the J gene end by 2 bases; junction bases not matched to a gene: 9. The CDR3 contains 16 residues. The CDR3 DNA follows: TGTGCCAGTAGTGGTGTCAGCGGGAGGGTGACCTACGAGCAGTACTTC. Translating it yields CASSGVSGRVTYEQYF.

The sample holds one count of this clone. The gene calls are TRBV5-6 and TRBJ1-2; D unclear. Per the germline V gene, CDR1 is SGHDT and CDR2 is YYEEEE. V lost 4 bases, J lost 8 bases, and 12 bases lay in between. The CDR3 consists of 12 residues. The CDR3 DNA reads as TGTGCCAGCAGCCGAGACTGGCGGGGCTACACCTTC. It codes for CASSRDWRGYTF. The full variable domain, rest sourced from reference TRBV5-6 and TRBJ1-2, is DAGVTQSPTHLIKTRGQQVTLRCSPKSGHDTVSWYQQALGQGPQFIFQYYEEEERQRGNFPDRFSGHQFPNYSSELNVNALLLGDSALYLCASSRDWRGYTFGSGTRLTVV.

V gene TRBV7-3 combines with J gene TRBJ1-1, with 8 nucleotides matching TRBD1. Per germline, CDR1 SGHTA and CDR2 FQGTGA. The CDR3 consists of 14 residues. V dropped 5 bases and J dropped 1; count of bases not matched to a gene: 3. CDR3 nucleotide sequence: TGTGCCAGCAGCGCAGACAGGGGGAACACTGAAGCTTTCTTT. Translating it yields CASSADRGNTEAFF.

The chain carries TRBV27 and TRBJ1-2; TRBD1 matches 7 bases. Germline V CDR1 and CDR2: MNHEY, SMNVEV (reference sequence). CDR3 length equals 13 residues. The V and J ends lost 3 bases and 5 bases, in that order; junction bases with no gene match: 3. The CDR3 sequence: CASSFGTEYGYTF. The CDR3 DNA is TGTGCCAGCAGTTTCGGGACAGAATATGGCTACACCTTC.

CDR3: CAISESRVGETQYF. The CDR3 DNA reads as TGTGCCATCAGTGAGTCAAGGGTAGGGGAGACCCAGTACTTC. This chain joins TRBV10-3 and TRBJ2-5; D is ambiguous. V was shortened by 0 bases and J by 5 bases, with 10 bases between the two germline ends. This CDR3 spans 14 amino acids. CDR1 is ENHRY, CDR2 SYGVKD, per germline.

The gene calls are TRBV7-3 and TRBJ2-1; D not resolved. The CDR3 is 13 residues long. CDR1 and CDR2 (germline): SGHTA, FQGTGA. The V gene lost 0 bases and the J gene lost 8 bases, with 8 bases spanning the gap. CDR3 region: CASSLTVRDEQFF. The DNA of the CDR3 is TGTGCCAGCAGCTTAACAGTTCGGGATGAGCAGTTCTTC. Full variable domain (rest looked up from reference TRBV7-3 and TRBJ2-1): GAGVSQTPSNKVTEKGKYVELRCDPISGHTALYWYRQSLGQGPEFLIYFQGTGAADDSGLPNDRFFAVRPEGSVSTLKIQRTERGDSAVYLCASSLTVRDEQFFGPGTRLTVL.

DNA for the CDR3: TGTGCCAGCAGCTCGGACAGGGTCGAGCAGTACTTC. Translation: CASSSDRVEQYF. This chain joins TRBV27 and TRBJ2-7; 8 bases map to TRBD1. This CDR3 spans 12 amino acids. Per the germline V gene, CDR1 is MNHEY and CDR2 is SMNVEV (reference sequence). V shed 6 bases and J 6 bases; nucleotides not matched to a gene: 4.

The chain is built from TRBV7-6 and TRBJ1-5; possible D gene TRBD1, 6 bases. CDR1 is SGHVS, CDR2 FNYEAQ, per germline. Trimming took 2 bases from V and 5 from J, leaving 7 bases between them. This CDR3 is built from 13 residues. CDR3 region: CASSLKGDQPQHF. CDR3 nucleotide sequence: TGTGCCAGCAGCTTAAAGGGGGATCAGCCCCAGCATTTT. The whole variable domain, filled in from reference TRBV7-6 and TRBJ1-5, reads GAGVSQSPRYKVTKRGQDVALRCDPISGHVSLYWYRQALGQGPEFLTYFNYEAQQDKSGLPNDRFSAERPEGSISTLTIQRTEQRDSAMYRCASSLKGDQPQHFGDGTRLSIL.

The J gene is TRBJ2-1, the V gene TRBV18; 8 positions agree with TRBD2. Germline-derived CDR1 and CDR2 are KGHSH and LQKENI. The trim removed 2 bases at V and 8 bases at J, leaving 11 bases unmatched. This CDR3 has 16 residues. CDR3 coding DNA: TGTGCCAGCTCACCAACCTTAGCGACAGCGGGGGATGAGCAGTTCTTC. It specifies CASSPTLATAGDEQFF.

The chain carries TRBV9 and TRBJ1-1; 7 positions match TRBD1. The CDR3 is 19 residues long. CDR1 SGDLS and CDR2 YYNGEE come from the germline V gene. J was trimmed by 0 bases and V by 0 bases; bases with no gene match: 14. In DNA form, the CDR3 reads TGTGCCAGCAGCGTAGGAGTAGAAGCAGGGGGTCGGATGAACACTGAAGCTTTCTTT. Its protein is CASSVGVEAGGRMNTEAFF.

The CDR3 here is CAIRKQGMYYGYTF. In DNA form, the CDR3 reads TGTGCCATCAGGAAACAGGGGATGTACTATGGCTACACCTTC. The chain couples TRBV10-3 to TRBJ1-2, with 7 bases lining up with TRBD1. After removal of 6 bases from V and 3 bases from J, the junction contained 7 bases not matched to a gene. CDR1 is ENHRY, CDR2 SYGVKD, per germline. The CDR3 consists of 14 residues.

This chain's CDR3 is CASSYFGTQYNEQFF. The CDR3 bases are TGTGCCAGCAGTTACTTCGGGACCCAGTACAATGAGCAGTTCTTC. The J gene is TRBJ2-1, the V gene TRBV6-6; D may correspond to TRBD1 or TRBD2 (5 bases each). Germline lookup yields CDR1 MNHNY and CDR2 SVGAGI (reference sequence). The germline V and J ends were trimmed by 1 base and 4 bases, with 11 bases remaining between them. The CDR3 contains 15 residues.

This chain joins TRBV7-3 and TRBJ2-7, with 7 bases matching TRBD1. This CDR3 spans 14 amino acids. V dropped 5 bases and J dropped 1; count of bases not matched to a gene: 5. From germline, CDR1 is SGHTA and CDR2 FQGTGA. The CDR3 spells CASSIRQGSYEQYF. The CDR3 nucleotides read TGTGCCAGCAGCATTCGACAGGGATCCTACGAGCAGTACTTC.

This CDR3 is CASREGLGAYNEQFF. CDR3 DNA sequence: TGTGCCAGCAGAGAGGGACTAGGGGCCTACAATGAGCAGTTCTTC. The rearrangement links TRBV6-5 to TRBJ2-1; 8 bases agree with TRBD2. Looked up from germline, CDR1 is MNHEY and CDR2 is SVGAGI. The length of the CDR3 is 15 residues. Trimming took 6 bases from V and 2 from J; bases not matched to a gene: 6.

V and J are TRBV5-4 and TRBJ2-2, with 13 positions matching TRBD2. CDR1 and CDR2 from the germline V gene are SGHNT and YYREEE (reference sequence). The CDR3 runs to 16 residues. V shed 3 bases and J 7 bases; nucleotides not matched to a gene: 6. CDR3 protein: CASSWGLAGQGGELFF. The CDR3 DNA reads as TGTGCCAGCAGCTGGGGACTAGCGGGGCAGGGCGGGGAGCTGTTTTTT.

This clone was picked up one time. The chain employs TRBV13 and TRBJ2-4, with D possibly TRBD2 on 6 matching bases. CDR1 and CDR2 (germline): PRHDT, FYEKMQ (reference sequence). The CDR3 runs to 16 residues. Deletions cut 3 bases from V and 6 bases from J, with 18 bases between. CDR3 in amino acids: CASSFLYGTRGNIQYF. The CDR3 DNA follows: TGTGCCAGCAGCTTTCTTTACGGGACTCGAGGAAACATTCAGTACTTC.

This chain's CDR3 is CASSSYEQYF. The CDR3 DNA follows: TGTGCCAGCAGCTCCTACGAGCAGTACTTC. The genes are TRBV5-6 and TRBJ2-7; the D is unclear. V gave up 3 bases and J gave up 2 bases, with 0 bases separating them. Germline CDR1 reads SGHDT; CDR2 reads YYEEEE. This CDR3 is 10 amino acids long.

The genes are TRBV10-1 and TRBJ2-7, with D unclear. The V end was cut by 0 bases, the J end by 3 bases, with 9 bases between. Germline values: CDR1 WNHNN, CDR2 SYGVQD (reference sequence). There are 14 residues in the CDR3. CDR3 in amino acids: CASSESGSSYEQYF. The CDR3 DNA reads as TGCGCCAGCAGTGAGTCGGGCAGTAGCTACGAGCAGTACTTC.

The CDR3 nucleotides read TGCGCCAGCAGCTTGGATCCCAGGGGGGGCGAAGCTTTCTTT. Amino acid sequence: CASSLDPRGGEAFF. The chain combines TRBV5-1 with TRBJ1-1, with TRBD1 matching over 7 bases. The germline CDR1 and CDR2 sequences are SGHRS and YFSETQ. The CDR3 contains 14 residues. The V and J ends lost 0 bases and 8 bases, in that order; junction bases with no gene match: 7.

The chain recombines TRBV4-3 with TRBJ2-2; 7 bases match TRBD1. V trimming: 2 bases; J trimming: 7 bases; junction bases outside the gene matches: 7. Germline CDR1 LGHNA, CDR2 YSLEER. The CDR3 has 15 amino acids. The CDR3 reads CASSQRQGLVGELFF. CDR3 nucleotides: TGCGCCAGCAGCCAACGACAGGGCTTGGTCGGGGAGCTGTTTTTT.

The CDR3 reads CASSNRDAGRYEQYF. In DNA, the CDR3 is TGCGCCAGCAGCAACCGGGACGCAGGTCGGTACGAGCAGTACTTC. The chain recombines TRBV5-1 with TRBJ2-7, with D possibly called TRBD1 or TRBD2 (5 bases each). CDR1 and CDR2 from the germline V gene are SGHRS and YFSETQ. Trimming removed 4 bases at V and 4 bases at J, with 18 bases between. The CDR3 is made up of 15 amino acids.

The rearrangement joins TRBV6-6 to TRBJ1-4; D is perhaps TRBD1 (6 bases). From germline, CDR1 is MNHNY and CDR2 SVGAGI (reference sequence). Deletions cut 11 bases from V and 4 bases from J, with 17 bases between. This CDR3 is 14 amino acids long. CDR3 in amino acids: CAASHTGNNEKLFF. As DNA, the CDR3 is TGTGCCGCCTCCCATACAGGGAATAATGAAAAACTGTTTTTT.

In regard to this clone: A junction boundary mismatches the germline segment, possibly from a read error. V is TRBV7-7 and J is TRBJ2-3, with D maybe TRBD2 (6 bases). CDR1 and CDR2 (germline): SSHAT, FNYEAQ (reference sequence). The CDR3 runs to 14 residues. The CDR3 loop reads CASSLGLSTDTQYF. The DNA of the CDR3 is TGTGCTAGCAGCTTGGGACTTAGCACAGATACGCAGTATTTT. Combining the CDR3 with reference TRBV7-7 and TRBJ2-3 gives the whole variable domain GAGVSQSPRYKVTKRGQDVTLRCDPISSHATLYWYQQALGQGPEFLTYFNYEAQPDKSGLPSDRFSAERPEGSISTLTIQRTEQRDSAMYRCASSLGLSTDTQYFGPGTRLTVL.

The chain combines TRBV28 with TRBJ2-7; 8 bases fit TRBD1. J gave up 3 bases and V 6 bases, and 7 bases lay outside the gene matches. The germline gives CDR1 MDHEN, CDR2 SYDVKM. This CDR3 comprises 14 residues. CDR3 coding DNA: TGTGCCAGCAGACGACAGGGGAGTAACTACGAGCAGTACTTC. It translates to CASRRQGSNYEQYF.

This rearrangement joins TRBV6-6 to TRBJ2-3; D is perhaps TRBD2 (7 bases). Germline V lookup: CDR1 MNHNY, CDR2 SVGAGI (reference sequence). The CDR3 consists of 16 residues. V was pared by 2 bases and J by 3 bases, with 15 bases between. The CDR3 DNA reads as TGTGCCAGCAGTTACGGGGGCGGGGGTAATACAGATACGCAGTATTTT. Amino acid sequence: CASSYGGGGNTDTQYF.